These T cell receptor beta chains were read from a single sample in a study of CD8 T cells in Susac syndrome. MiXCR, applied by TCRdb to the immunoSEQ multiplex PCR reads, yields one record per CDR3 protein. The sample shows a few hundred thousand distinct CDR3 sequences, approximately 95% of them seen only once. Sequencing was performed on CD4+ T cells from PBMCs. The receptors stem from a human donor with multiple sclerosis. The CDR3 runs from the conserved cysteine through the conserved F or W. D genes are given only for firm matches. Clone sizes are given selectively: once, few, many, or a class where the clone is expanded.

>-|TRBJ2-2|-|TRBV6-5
TGTGCCAGCAGTGGCCGGTTAAACGGGGAGCTGTTTTTT
CASSGRLNGELFF
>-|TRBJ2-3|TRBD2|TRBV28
TGTGCCAGCAGTTATGCGGGGGGTACAGATACGCAGTATTTT
CASSYAGGTDTQYF
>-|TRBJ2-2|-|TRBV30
TGTGCCTGGAGTCTCCAGGGTCCCGGGGAGCTGTTTTTT
CAWSLQGPGELFF
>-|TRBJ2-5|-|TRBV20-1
TGCAGTGCTAGCCCCCAGGGGGGGAGTCAAGAGACCCAGTACTTC
CSASPQGGSQETQYF
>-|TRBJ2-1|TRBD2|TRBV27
TGTGCCAGCAGACGTCCGGGACTATCCTCCTACAATGAGCAGTTCTTC
CASRRPGLSSYNEQFF
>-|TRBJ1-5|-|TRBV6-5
TGTGCCAGCAGTCTAAGACAGACAAATCAGCCCCAGCATTTT
CASSLRQTNQPQHF
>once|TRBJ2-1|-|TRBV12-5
TGTGCTAGTGGTAATCAGGGAAAGCAGTTCTTC
CASGNQGKQFF
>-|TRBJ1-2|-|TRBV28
TGTGCCAGCAGAAGGGGTAGGAGCGGTGGCTACACCTTC
CASRRGRSGGYTF
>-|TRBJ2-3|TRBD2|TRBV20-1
TGCAGTGCTAGAGAAGGTAGCGGGTACACAGATACGCAGTATTTT
CSAREGSGYTDTQYF
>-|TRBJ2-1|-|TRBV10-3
TGTGCCATCAGCCAGGGCAATGAGCAGTTCTTC
CAISQGNEQFF
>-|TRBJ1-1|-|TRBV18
TGTGCCAGCTCACTCCGGGACACCACTGAAGCTTTCTTT
CASSLRDTTEAFF
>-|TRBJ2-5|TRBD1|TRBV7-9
TGTGCCAGCAGCTCCGGACAGGGAGGTTTGGAGACCCAGTACTTC
CASSSGQGGLETQYF
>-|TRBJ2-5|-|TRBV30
TGTGCCTGGAGTGCCCGACTAGAGTACCAAGAGACCCAGTACTTC
CAWSARLEYQETQYF
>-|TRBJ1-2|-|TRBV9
TGTGCCAGCAGCGTAGACAGGGATTATGGCTACACCTTC
CASSVDRDYGYTF
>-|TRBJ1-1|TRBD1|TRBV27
TGTGCCAGCTGTAGACAGGGGGCCAGGAACACTGAAGCTTTCTTT
CASCRQGARNTEAFF
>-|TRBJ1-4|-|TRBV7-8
TGTGCCAGCAGCTTAGGGACCATCGATGAAAAACTGTTTTTT
CASSLGTIDEKLFF
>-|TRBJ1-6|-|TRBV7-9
TGTGCCAGCAGCTTAGAGGGAAACGGCAAATCACCCCTCCACTTT
CASSLEGNGKSPLHF
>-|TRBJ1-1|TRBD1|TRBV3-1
TGTGCCAGCAGCCAAGAGGGAACTGGACAGGGAGGAACTGAAGCTTTCTTT
CASSQEGTGQGGTEAFF
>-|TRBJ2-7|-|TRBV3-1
TGTGCCAGCAGCCAATACTACGAGCAGTACTTC
CASSQYYEQYF
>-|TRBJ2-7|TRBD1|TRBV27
TGTGCCAGCAGTGGAACCGGGACAGTACCCTACGAGCAGTACTTC
CASSGTGTVPYEQYF
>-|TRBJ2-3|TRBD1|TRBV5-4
TGTGCCAGCAGTTTGGACAGGGGAGGAGATACGCAGTATTTT
CASSLDRGGDTQYF
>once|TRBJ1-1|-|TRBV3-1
TGTGCCAGCAGCCAAGATGCGGTGCAGACTGAAGCTTTCTTT
CASSQDAVQTEAFF
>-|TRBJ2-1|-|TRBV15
TGTGCCACCAGCAGAGAAGAGGGCGGTGGAAATGAGCAGTTCTTC
CATSREEGGGNEQFF
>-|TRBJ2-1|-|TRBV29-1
TGCAGCTCGAAGGGTAATCCTGGGGGGAATGAGCAGTTCTTC
CSSKGNPGGNEQFF
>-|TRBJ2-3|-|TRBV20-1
TGCAGTGCTCTAGCGGGACAGGCAGATACGCAGTATTTT
CSALAGQADTQYF
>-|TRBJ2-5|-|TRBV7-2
TGTGCCAGCAGCTTACCCCGAGGAGGGCAAGAGACCCAGTACTTC
CASSLPRGGQETQYF
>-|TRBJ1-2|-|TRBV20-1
TGCAGTGCTCGCACAGAAAACTATGGCTACACCTTC
CSARTENYGYTF
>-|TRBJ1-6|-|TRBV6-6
TGTGCCAGCAGTCCCGTTGGGGGGGGGTTTAATTCACCCCTCCACTTT
CASSPVGGGFNSPLHF
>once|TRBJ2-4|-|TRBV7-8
TGTGCCAGCAGCCCCTTCGGAGGGTCTCTAGCCAAAAACATTCAGTACTTC
CASSPFGGSLAKNIQYF